These 8 T cell receptor beta chains originate from one sample sequenced in a study of shared clonotypes between healthy human individuals. Here immunoSEQ multiplex PCR was the method, and the copy in TCRdb shows in-frame clones only, minus some. The sample contains approximately 1.5 million clones, approximately 98.5% of which appear only once. The sample comprised naive CD4+ T cells sorted from blood. Subset here: CD45RA+ positively selected. All receptors come from a man younger than 45 in good health.

This clone was recorded only once. This chain connects TRBV4-3 to TRBJ2-1; possibly TRBD1 for D (5 bases). Trimming stripped 3 bases from V and 6 bases from J, with 12 bases between. CDR1 and CDR2 from the germline V gene are LGHNA and YSLEER. The CDR3 covers 14 residues. The CDR3 is CASSHLGVVNEQFF. The CDR3 DNA is TGCGCCAGCAGCCATTTAGGGGTGGTCAATGAGCAGTTCTTC.

The V and J genes are TRBV18 and TRBJ2-2; 9 bases map to TRBD1. Germline lookup yields CDR1 KGHSH and CDR2 LQKENI. Trimming cost V 3 bases and J 5 bases; bases outside gene matches: 7. The CDR3 totals 16 residues. The CDR3 is CASSPVSGTGTGELFF. DNA of the CDR3: TGTGCCAGCTCACCCGTTTCCGGGACAGGGACCGGGGAGCTGTTTTTT.

V gene TRBV9 combines with J gene TRBJ1-3; D might be TRBD1 (6 bases). Germline CDR1 SGDLS, CDR2 YYNGEE. The CDR3 runs to 16 residues. Trimming pared 3 bases from V and 3 bases from J, leaving 16 bases between. CDR3 DNA: TGTGCCAGCAGCGGGTCTGACAGGTTATTTGGAAACACCATATATTTT. Protein sequence: CASSGSDRLFGNTIYF. The whole variable domain, remainder taken from reference TRBV9 and TRBJ1-3, is DSGVTQTPKHLITATGQRVTLRCSPRSGDLSVYWYQQSLDQGLQFLIQYYNGEERAKGNILERFSAQQFPDLHSELNLSSLELGDSALYFCASSGSDRLFGNTIYFGEGSWLTVV.

The J gene is TRBJ1-1, the V gene TRBV7-6; 8 nucleotides line up with TRBD1. The CDR3 has 15 residues. V shed 7 bases, J shed 0 bases, and the junction held 7 bases outside the gene matches. Germline CDR1 is SGHVS and CDR2 is FNYEAQ. CDR3 amino acids: CASTSDRGMNTEAFF. DNA for the CDR3: TGTGCCAGCACCTCAGACAGGGGAATGAACACTGAAGCTTTCTTT. Full variable domain (rest looked up from reference TRBV7-6 and TRBJ1-1): GAGVSQSPRYKVTKRGQDVALRCDPISGHVSLYWYRQALGQGPEFLTYFNYEAQQDKSGLPNDRFSAERPEGSISTLTIQRTEQRDSAMYRCASTSDRGMNTEAFFGQGTRLTVV.

The V call is TRBV18, the J call TRBJ2-7, with a weak D call TRBD1 (6 bases). The CDR3 totals 14 residues. V was shortened by 5 bases and J by 0 bases, with 11 bases between the two germline ends. The germline CDR1 and CDR2 sequences are KGHSH and LQKENI. CDR3 protein: CASSALDSSYEQYF. DNA for the CDR3: TGTGCCAGCTCAGCCTTGGACAGCTCCTACGAGCAGTACTTC.

The V call is TRBV5-6, the J call TRBJ1-2; D not resolved. Germline CDR1 and CDR2: SGHDT and YYEEEE. The CDR3 covers 12 residues. The germline V and J ends were trimmed by 1 base and 3 bases, with 4 bases remaining between them. The CDR3 DNA follows: TGTGCCAGCAGCTTGACGGACTATGGCTACACCTTC. Amino acid sequence: CASSLTDYGYTF.

The chain joins TRBV25-1 to TRBJ2-3, with D hard to call. From germline, CDR1 is MGHDK and CDR2 SYGVNS. The length of the CDR3 is 13 residues. The germline V and J ends were trimmed by 5 bases and 6 bases, with 12 bases remaining between them. Here the CDR3 reads CASSLDVRDTQYF. Written as DNA, the CDR3 is TGTGCCAGCAGTCTGGACGTTAGGGATACGCAGTATTTT.

The rearrangement joins TRBV7-3 to TRBJ2-1; D call uncertain. The CDR3 loop spans 15 amino acids. Trimming shortened V by 1 base and J by 2 bases, and 9 bases separated the two germline ends. CDR1 is SGHTA, CDR2 FQGTGA, per germline. CDR3 sequence: CASSLSAPPYNEQFF. For the CDR3, the DNA is TGTGCCAGCAGCTTAAGTGCCCCGCCCTACAATGAGCAGTTCTTC.